The rows below give T cell receptor beta chains drawn from one sample of a study of blood T cell repertoires in COVID-19. Measured with immunoSEQ multiplex PCR; TCRdb has only the in-frame clones, and not every one. Altogether 350,000 to 450,000 clones are present, around 87% being singletons, with the ten largest covering approximately 1.8%. The sample was PBMCs or T cells enriched from blood (not recorded which). All receptors derive from a man aged 40-50 years in a cohort exposed to, infected with or recovered from COVID-19 (not recorded which). Each CDR3 is given with its conserved first and last residue. The D gene is left open where the match is weak. Clone size is shown for a subset of rows, as once, few, many or a class of expanded clone.

J gene: TRBJ2-3; D gene: TRBD1; clone size: .; V gene: TRBV5-1; CDR3 DNA: TGCGCCAGCAGCGCGGGACAGGGCACAGATACGCAGTATTTT; CDR3 protein: CASSAGQGTDTQYF
J gene: TRBJ2-2; D gene: TRBD2; clone size: .; V gene: TRBV6-1; CDR3 DNA: TGTGCCAGCAGTGAATTCCTAGCGGGAGCGAACACCGGGGAGCTGTTTTTT; CDR3 protein: CASSEFLAGANTGELFF
J gene: TRBJ1-2; D gene: TRBD1; clone size: few; V gene: TRBV3-1/TRBV3-2; CDR3 DNA: TGTGCCAGCAGCCTCGCCGGGACAGCTAACTATGGCTACACCTTC; CDR3 protein: CASSLAGTANYGYTF
J gene: TRBJ2-7; D gene: TRBD2; clone size: .; V gene: TRBV28; CDR3 DNA: TGTGCCAGCAGTTTATTAGCGGGAGGGCCCGACGAGCAGTACTTC; CDR3 protein: CASSLLAGGPDEQYF
J gene: TRBJ2-1; D gene: .; clone size: .; V gene: TRBV6-6; CDR3 DNA: TGTGCCAGCAGTTACACTTACAATGAGCAGTTCTTC; CDR3 protein: CASSYTYNEQFF
J gene: TRBJ2-5; D gene: TRBD2; clone size: .; V gene: TRBV24-1; CDR3 DNA: TGTGCCACCAGTGATTTGCCCCAGGGAGGGAAGGGAGAGACCCAGTACTTC; CDR3 protein: CATSDLPQGGKGETQYF
J gene: TRBJ1-2; D gene: TRBD1; clone size: .; V gene: TRBV18; CDR3 DNA: TGTGCCAGCTCACATACAGGGGGAGACGGCTACACCTTC; CDR3 protein: CASSHTGGDGYTF
J gene: TRBJ2-5; D gene: TRBD1; clone size: .; V gene: TRBV9; CDR3 DNA: TGTGCCAGCAGCTCTAGACAGGGTAGTGCGGAGGAGACCCAGTACTTC; CDR3 protein: CASSSRQGSAEETQYF
J gene: TRBJ1-5; D gene: .; clone size: .; V gene: TRBV10-3; CDR3 DNA: TGTGCCATCAGTGAAGGGGGTGCGGGCAATCAGCCCCAGCATTTT; CDR3 protein: CAISEGGAGNQPQHF
J gene: TRBJ2-5; D gene: TRBD2; clone size: .; V gene: TRBV7-6; CDR3 DNA: TGTGCCAGCAGCCCCGGGACTAGCGGGGAGACCCAGTACTTC; CDR3 protein: CASSPGTSGETQYF
J gene: TRBJ1-6; D gene: .; clone size: .; V gene: TRBV27; CDR3 DNA: TGTGCCAGCAGCTCAGGGTTAGGGAATTCACCCCTCCACTTT; CDR3 protein: CASSSGLGNSPLHF
J gene: TRBJ2-7; D gene: .; clone size: .; V gene: TRBV18; CDR3 DNA: TGTGCCAGCTCACCGTATAGCGGCCATTCCTACGAGCAGTACTTC; CDR3 protein: CASSPYSGHSYEQYF
J gene: TRBJ1-1; D gene: TRBD1; clone size: many; V gene: TRBV3-1/TRBV3-2; CDR3 DNA: TGTGCCAGCAGTCCCGACAGGGGGCTGACTGAAGCTTTCTTT; CDR3 protein: CASSPDRGLTEAFF
J gene: TRBJ2-1; D gene: TRBD2; clone size: .; V gene: TRBV3-1/TRBV3-2; CDR3 DNA: TGTGCCAGCAGCTCCCGAGGGACTAGCGCAGACAATGAGCAGTTCTTC; CDR3 protein: CASSSRGTSADNEQFF
J gene: TRBJ2-2; D gene: .; clone size: .; V gene: TRBV5-4; CDR3 DNA: TGTGCCAGCAGCTTGAATTATAGGGACTTTGGCGCCGGGGAGCTGTTTTTT; CDR3 protein: CASSLNYRDFGAGELFF
J gene: TRBJ2-1; D gene: TRBD2; clone size: .; V gene: TRBV10-3; CDR3 DNA: TGTGCCATCAGTACGGGACTAGCGGGAGGAGGTGAGCAGTTCTTC; CDR3 protein: CAISTGLAGGGEQFF
J gene: TRBJ2-7; D gene: TRBD2; clone size: .; V gene: TRBV5-4; CDR3 DNA: TGTGCCAGCAGCCTGGGACTAGACTACGAGCAGTACTTC; CDR3 protein: CASSLGLDYEQYF
J gene: TRBJ2-1; D gene: TRBD2; clone size: once; V gene: TRBV7-6; CDR3 DNA: TGTGCCAGCAGCCCTCCCCGAGGGCTAGCGGGAGCCTACAATGAGCAGTTCTTC; CDR3 protein: CASSPPRGLAGAYNEQFF
J gene: TRBJ2-2; D gene: TRBD1; clone size: few; V gene: TRBV3-1/TRBV3-2; CDR3 DNA: TGTGCCAGCAGCCAAGCGACAGGGCGAAACACCGGGGAGCTGTTTTTT; CDR3 protein: CASSQATGRNTGELFF
J gene: TRBJ2-1; D gene: TRBD1; clone size: .; V gene: TRBV7-2; CDR3 DNA: TGTGCCAGCAGCTCTCCTCGACAGGGGGCCAATGAGCAGTTCTTC; CDR3 protein: CASSSPRQGANEQFF
J gene: TRBJ1-4; D gene: TRBD1; clone size: .; V gene: TRBV19; CDR3 DNA: TGTGCCAGTAGTATGCGGCGGGGACAGGGGACTAATGAAAAACTGTTTTTT; CDR3 protein: CASSMRRGQGTNEKLFF
J gene: TRBJ2-2; D gene: TRBD2; clone size: .; V gene: TRBV5-1; CDR3 DNA: TGCGCCAGCTATTATGGGACTAGTCACACCGGGGAGCTGTTTTTT; CDR3 protein: CASYYGTSHTGELFF
J gene: TRBJ1-4; D gene: .; clone size: few; V gene: TRBV5-1; CDR3 DNA: TGCGCCAGCAGTAAGGGGCGAGGTAATGAAAAACTGTTTTTT; CDR3 protein: CASSKGRGNEKLFF
J gene: TRBJ2-5; D gene: TRBD1; clone size: .; V gene: TRBV24-1; CDR3 DNA: TGTGCCACCGGTACAGGGGCCGGAGAGACCCAGTACTTC; CDR3 protein: CATGTGAGETQYF
J gene: TRBJ1-1; D gene: TRBD1; clone size: .; V gene: TRBV5-6; CDR3 DNA: TGTGCCAGCAGCTTGATGAACCAGGGGGGTGCTTTCTTT; CDR3 protein: CASSLMNQGGAFF
J gene: TRBJ2-1; D gene: TRBD1; clone size: .; V gene: TRBV4-1; CDR3 DNA: TGCGCCAGCAGCCAGGGACAGGTCGCCTACAATGAGCAGTTCTTC; CDR3 protein: CASSQGQVAYNEQFF
J gene: TRBJ2-7; D gene: .; clone size: .; V gene: TRBV5-8; CDR3 DNA: TGTGCCAGCAGCCGAACCGGGAGAGGCTCCTACGAGCAGTACTTC; CDR3 protein: CASSRTGRGSYEQYF
J gene: TRBJ1-3; D gene: TRBD1; clone size: once; V gene: TRBV5-1; CDR3 DNA: TGCGCCAGCAGCCGGGACAGTTTTGCTGGAAACACCATATATTTT; CDR3 protein: CASSRDSFAGNTIYF
J gene: TRBJ2-7; D gene: .; clone size: .; V gene: TRBV27; CDR3 DNA: TGTGCCAGCAGTCCGGGGACAGCGAGACTAGTCAACTACGAGCAGTACTTC; CDR3 protein: CASSPGTARLVNYEQYF
J gene: TRBJ2-1; D gene: .; clone size: .; V gene: TRBV11-2; CDR3 DNA: TGTGCCAGCAGCTTCTCGGAGGGCAATGAGCAGTTCTTC; CDR3 protein: CASSFSEGNEQFF
J gene: TRBJ2-7; D gene: TRBD2; clone size: .; V gene: TRBV5-5; CDR3 DNA: TGTGCCAGCAGCTTAGTTCGCGGGAGGTACGAGCAGTACTTC; CDR3 protein: CASSLVRGRYEQYF
J gene: TRBJ1-3; D gene: TRBD1; clone size: .; V gene: TRBV20-1; CDR3 DNA: TGCAGTGCTAGTTGGCAGGGGGCCATATATTTT; CDR3 protein: CSASWQGAIYF
J gene: TRBJ2-4; D gene: .; clone size: .; V gene: TRBV5-5; CDR3 DNA: TGTGCCAGCAGCTCCCCCTCTACGGCCAAAAACATTCAGTACTTC; CDR3 protein: CASSSPSTAKNIQYF
J gene: TRBJ1-2; D gene: .; clone size: .; V gene: TRBV3-1/TRBV3-2; CDR3 DNA: TGTGCCAGCAGCCAAGCGGGGGTGGCTAACTATGGCTACACCTTC; CDR3 protein: CASSQAGVANYGYTF
J gene: TRBJ1-1; D gene: .; clone size: few; V gene: TRBV6-2/TRBV6-3; CDR3 DNA: TGTGCCAGCAGTTCAGATTCGCACAATGAAGCTTTCTTT; CDR3 protein: CASSSDSHNEAFF
J gene: TRBJ2-3; D gene: .; clone size: .; V gene: TRBV5-8; CDR3 DNA: TGTGCCAGCAGCTTGGTCACAGTATTCACAGATACGCAGTATTTT; CDR3 protein: CASSLVTVFTDTQYF
J gene: TRBJ1-1; D gene: TRBD1; clone size: .; V gene: TRBV6-5; CDR3 DNA: TGTGCCAGCAGCCGACAGGGGGCCGGGGAAGCTTTCTTT; CDR3 protein: CASSRQGAGEAFF
J gene: TRBJ1-6; D gene: .; clone size: .; V gene: TRBV10-3; CDR3 DNA: TGTGCCATCAGCCAGGGAGGGGGAGATTCACCCCTCCACTTT; CDR3 protein: CAISQGGGDSPLHF
J gene: TRBJ1-1; D gene: .; clone size: once; V gene: TRBV4-1; CDR3 DNA: TGCGCCAGCAGCCAAGGAGGTTTTATCGGCACTGAAGCTTTCTTT; CDR3 protein: CASSQGGFIGTEAFF
J gene: TRBJ1-2; D gene: .; clone size: .; V gene: TRBV27; CDR3 DNA: TGTGCCAGCAGTCTTAACTATGGCTACACCTTC; CDR3 protein: CASSLNYGYTF
J gene: TRBJ2-7; D gene: TRBD1; clone size: few; V gene: TRBV4-1; CDR3 DNA: TGCGCCAGCAGCCAAGAAGGACAGGCGGGCAACGAGCAGTACTTC; CDR3 protein: CASSQEGQAGNEQYF
J gene: TRBJ2-3; D gene: .; clone size: .; V gene: TRBV18; CDR3 DNA: TGTGCCAGCTCACCGGACTTTGCGGGCACAGATACGCAGTATTTT; CDR3 protein: CASSPDFAGTDTQYF
J gene: TRBJ2-7; D gene: TRBD2; clone size: .; V gene: TRBV2; CDR3 DNA: TGTGCCAGCAGTCTCCCTAGCGGGAGCTACGAGCAGTACTTC; CDR3 protein: CASSLPSGSYEQYF
J gene: TRBJ1-1; D gene: TRBD1; clone size: once; V gene: TRBV28; CDR3 DNA: TGTGCCAGCAGCACGACAGGGTTGAACACTGAAGCTTTCTTT; CDR3 protein: CASSTTGLNTEAFF
J gene: TRBJ1-2; D gene: .; clone size: .; V gene: TRBV2; CDR3 DNA: TGTGCCAGCAGTGAATTTAAAGGGGACTACACCTTC; CDR3 protein: CASSEFKGDYTF
J gene: TRBJ1-5; D gene: TRBD1; clone size: .; V gene: TRBV30; CDR3 DNA: TGTGCCTGGGAACAGGGGGCGGGTCAGCCCCAGCATTTT; CDR3 protein: CAWEQGAGQPQHF
J gene: TRBJ2-7; D gene: TRBD2; clone size: .; V gene: TRBV4-2; CDR3 DNA: TGTGCCAGCAGCCAAGAGTTGGGACTAGCGGTTTACGAGCAGTACTTC; CDR3 protein: CASSQELGLAVYEQYF
J gene: TRBJ2-1; D gene: .; clone size: .; V gene: TRBV30; CDR3 DNA: TGTGCCTGGAGTGCCCTGGCTAGCTACAATGAGCAGTTCTTC; CDR3 protein: CAWSALASYNEQFF
J gene: TRBJ1-6; D gene: .; clone size: .; V gene: TRBV15; CDR3 DNA: TGTGCCACCAGCAGTAGTGATTGGAATTCACCCCTCCACTTT; CDR3 protein: CATSSSDWNSPLHF
J gene: TRBJ1-2; D gene: .; clone size: .; V gene: TRBV7-6; CDR3 DNA: TGTGCCAGCAGCCCCTCCTCTGGTCGCAGAAACTATGGCTACACCTTC; CDR3 protein: CASSPSSGRRNYGYTF
J gene: TRBJ2-1; D gene: .; clone size: .; V gene: TRBV27; CDR3 DNA: TGTGCCAGCAGGGACAGTAATGAGCAGTTCTTC; CDR3 protein: CASRDSNEQFF
J gene: TRBJ2-1; D gene: .; clone size: .; V gene: TRBV5-1; CDR3 DNA: TGCGCCAGCAGCTCGGGGGTTATCTACAATGAGCAGTTCTTC; CDR3 protein: CASSSGVIYNEQFF
J gene: TRBJ2-1; D gene: TRBD2; clone size: .; V gene: TRBV5-1; CDR3 DNA: TGCGCCAGCAGCTGGACCGGGACTACGAACAATGAGCAGTTCTTC; CDR3 protein: CASSWTGTTNNEQFF